The rows below give T cell receptor beta chains drawn from one sample of a study of glioma-infiltrating T cells after dendritic cell vaccination. Libraries were prepared by immunoSEQ multiplex PCR; TCRdb keeps only in-frame clonotypes and omits some of them. This table holds 45,000 to 55,000 clones, 65% to 90% found once. The material was blood, obtained before dendritic cell vaccination. The source is a human donor with glioblastoma. Each CDR3 is given with its conserved first and last residue. A D gene is named only where the DNA matches it firmly. Some rows have no size entry. The others give once, few or many, or a class for an expanded clone.

V: TRBV14; J: TRBJ1-1; D: -; size: -; DNA: TGTGCCAGCAGCCCCCTCTTGGCGGGCACTGAAGCTTTCTTT; CDR3: CASSPLLAGTEAFF
V: TRBV6-1; J: TRBJ1-1; D: TRBD1; size: once; DNA: TGTGCCAGCATCCTACAGGGGGCTACGACTGAAGCTTTCTTT; CDR3: CASILQGATTEAFF
V: TRBV5-5; J: TRBJ2-2; D: TRBD2; size: -; DNA: TGTGCCAGCAGCTCCGGGACTAGCGATACCGGGGAGCTGTTTTTT; CDR3: CASSSGTSDTGELFF
V: TRBV6-5; J: TRBJ1-1; D: -; size: -; DNA: TGTGCCAGCAGTCTTGACAGGCAGGGCACTGAAGCTTTCTTT; CDR3: CASSLDRQGTEAFF
V: TRBV7-6; J: TRBJ1-2; D: -; size: -; DNA: TGTGCCAGCACCACGTCGGGGAGAGGCTACACCTTC; CDR3: CASTTSGRGYTF
V: TRBV27; J: TRBJ1-3; D: -; size: -; DNA: TGTGCCAGCAGTTTAAATCTCTCTGGAAACACCATATATTTT; CDR3: CASSLNLSGNTIYF
V: TRBV9; J: TRBJ1-1; D: TRBD1; size: once; DNA: TGTGCCAGCAGCGTGGGGACAGGGGCATCGTCCACTGAAGCTTTCTTT; CDR3: CASSVGTGASSTEAFF
V: TRBV7-3; J: TRBJ1-2; D: -; size: once; DNA: TGTGCCAGCAGCTTAGGCGGGGGAGATGGCTACACCTTC; CDR3: CASSLGGGDGYTF
V: TRBV9; J: TRBJ1-1; D: -; size: -; DNA: TGTGCCAGCAGCGGAGGACAGATGAACACTGAAGCTTTCTTT; CDR3: CASSGGQMNTEAFF
V: TRBV10-3; J: TRBJ1-1; D: -; size: once; DNA: TGTGCCATCAGTGGGGGCACAGGGAACACTGAAGCTTTCTTT; CDR3: CAISGGTGNTEAFF
V: TRBV5-6; J: TRBJ1-1; D: TRBD1; size: -; DNA: TGTGCCAGCAGCTCGGGACAGGAAATTGAAGCTTTCTTT; CDR3: CASSSGQEIEAFF
V: TRBV7-8; J: TRBJ1-1; D: TRBD1; size: -; DNA: TGTGCCAGCAGCTCCTATAGGACAGGGGAGAACACTGAAGCTTTCTTT; CDR3: CASSSYRTGENTEAFF
V: TRBV5-6; J: TRBJ1-2; D: -; size: -; DNA: TGTGCCAGCAGGAGCGAGCCGCGCCGTGATGGCTACACCTTC; CDR3: CASRSEPRRDGYTF
V: TRBV27; J: TRBJ1-2; D: -; size: -; DNA: TGTGCCAGCAGTTTATTTGGCGACAGCTATGGCTACACCTTC; CDR3: CASSLFGDSYGYTF
V: TRBV19; J: TRBJ2-1; D: TRBD2; size: -; DNA: TGTGCCAGTAGTATAAAGCGGGGGAGCTCCTACAATGAGCAGTTCTTC; CDR3: CASSIKRGSSYNEQFF
V: TRBV7-9; J: TRBJ2-7; D: -; size: -; DNA: TGTGCCAGCAGCTTAGTCGGGGGAGAAGTCTACGAGCAGTACTTC; CDR3: CASSLVGGEVYEQYF
V: TRBV18; J: TRBJ1-6; D: -; size: -; DNA: TGTGCCAGCACCCATAAAGACAGCCGCTCCTATAATTCACCCCTCCACTTT; CDR3: CASTHKDSRSYNSPLHF
V: TRBV6-4; J: TRBJ2-3; D: TRBD1; size: -; DNA: TGTGCCAGCAGTGACTCGTGGACAGGGAGCACAGATACGCAGTATTTT; CDR3: CASSDSWTGSTDTQYF
V: TRBV5-6; J: TRBJ1-1; D: -; size: -; DNA: TGTGCCAGCAGTCGTGATGGACTGGGGAACACTGAAGCTTTCTTT; CDR3: CASSRDGLGNTEAFF
V: TRBV11-2; J: TRBJ2-3; D: -; size: -; DNA: TGTGCCAGCAGCTTAGTTGTCCCTTTAAGCTTGACAGATACGCAGTATTTT; CDR3: CASSLVVPLSLTDTQYF
V: TRBV4-3; J: TRBJ2-7; D: TRBD2; size: -; DNA: TGCGCCAGCAGCCAAGATTGGCTAGCGGGAGGTGAGCAGTACTTC; CDR3: CASSQDWLAGGEQYF
V: TRBV7-9; J: TRBJ2-7; D: -; size: -; DNA: TGTGCCAGCAGCTTAGGCAGGGCCTCCTACGAGCAGTACTTC; CDR3: CASSLGRASYEQYF
V: TRBV6-4; J: TRBJ1-5; D: -; size: -; DNA: TGTGCCAGCAGCTTGGACAGTGACAATCAGCCCCAGCATTTT; CDR3: CASSLDSDNQPQHF
V: TRBV5-1; J: TRBJ1-2; D: -; size: -; DNA: TGCGCCAGCAGCACAGGACAGTCTCAGGGCTACACCTTC; CDR3: CASSTGQSQGYTF
V: TRBV5-4; J: TRBJ2-7; D: -; size: -; DNA: TGTGCCAGCTCAGCTTCAGGGAACCTATACGAGCAGTACTTC; CDR3: CASSASGNLYEQYF
V: TRBV27; J: TRBJ2-7; D: -; size: -; DNA: TGTGCCAGCGTTCGCCGCGCAGGGACCTACGAGCAGTACTTC; CDR3: CASVRRAGTYEQYF
V: TRBV9; J: TRBJ2-1; D: TRBD2; size: -; DNA: TGTGCCAGCAACACGGGGGGTTACAATGAGCAGTTCTTC; CDR3: CASNTGGYNEQFF
V: TRBV4-3; J: TRBJ2-5; D: TRBD2; size: -; DNA: TGCGCCAGCAGCCAAGATCGAGGGACTACCGTGGAGACCCAGTACTTC; CDR3: CASSQDRGTTVETQYF
V: TRBV5-6; J: TRBJ2-1; D: TRBD1; size: once; DNA: TGTGCCAGCAGCCGGGGACAGGGTGTTTACAATGAGCAGTTCTTC; CDR3: CASSRGQGVYNEQFF
V: TRBV7-2; J: TRBJ2-6; D: TRBD1; size: few; DNA: TGTGCCAGCATGGGAAGGGGGCTAGTCGCCGGGGCCAACGTCCTGACTTTC; CDR3: CASMGRGLVAGANVLTF
V: TRBV30; J: TRBJ1-2; D: -; size: -; DNA: TGTGCCTGGAGAAAGGCGACTCGAGGCTATGGCTACACCTTC; CDR3: CAWRKATRGYGYTF
V: TRBV7-9; J: TRBJ1-2; D: -; size: -; DNA: TGTGCCAGCAGCCGGATAGTACAGGGAGCTAACTATGGCTACACCTTC; CDR3: CASSRIVQGANYGYTF
V: TRBV27; J: TRBJ1-5; D: -; size: -; DNA: TGTGCCAGCAGTTTACAGGGGTCTGGTCAGCCCCAGCATTTT; CDR3: CASSLQGSGQPQHF
V: TRBV6-1; J: TRBJ1-1; D: TRBD1; size: once; DNA: TGTGCCAGCAGTGAACGGGACAGGGGGGGCACTGAAGCTTTCTTT; CDR3: CASSERDRGGTEAFF
V: TRBV9; J: TRBJ2-3; D: -; size: few; DNA: TGTGCCAGCAGCGTAGAAGGCGGTCGGGGCACAGATACGCAGTATTTT; CDR3: CASSVEGGRGTDTQYF
V: TRBV15; J: TRBJ2-3; D: -; size: -; DNA: TGTGCCACCGTTGGGAGGGGGGCCCGCACAGATACGCAGTATTTT; CDR3: CATVGRGARTDTQYF
V: TRBV6-6; J: TRBJ1-5; D: TRBD1; size: -; DNA: TGTGCCAGCAGTAGACAGGGAAGGACGGGCAATCAGCCCCAGCATTTT; CDR3: CASSRQGRTGNQPQHF
V: TRBV28; J: TRBJ1-2; D: -; size: -; DNA: TGTGCCAGCAGTAACGGACAGCCTCATCCTCACTTC; CDR3: CASSNGQPHPHF
V: TRBV7-9; J: TRBJ1-1; D: TRBD1; size: -; DNA: TGTGCCAGCAGCTTAGACAGGGGGAGCACTGAAGCTTTCTTT; CDR3: CASSLDRGSTEAFF
V: TRBV4-3; J: TRBJ2-7; D: TRBD2; size: -; DNA: TGCGCCAGCAGCCCAGAGGTAACTAGCGGTTCCTACGAGCAGTACTTC; CDR3: CASSPEVTSGSYEQYF
V: TRBV16; J: TRBJ1-2; D: -; size: -; DNA: TGTGCCAGCAGCCCTCAGGACTATGGCTACACCTTC; CDR3: CASSPQDYGYTF
V: TRBV6-5; J: TRBJ1-5; D: TRBD1; size: -; DNA: TGTGCCACCTGGGACAGGGCCAATCAGCCCCAGCATTTT; CDR3: CATWDRANQPQHF
V: TRBV19; J: TRBJ1-1; D: -; size: -; DNA: TGTGCCAGTAGTATTTTACAGGACCAAGCTTTCTTT; CDR3: CASSILQDQAFF
V: TRBV25-1; J: TRBJ2-2; D: TRBD2; size: -; DNA: TGTGCCAGCCTCCCGGGACTAGCGGGAGCCGGGGAGCTGTTTTTT; CDR3: CASLPGLAGAGELFF
V: TRBV11-3; J: TRBJ1-1; D: TRBD1; size: -; DNA: TGTGCCAGCAGCTCTGGGACAGCGAACACTGAAGCTTTCTTT; CDR3: CASSSGTANTEAFF
V: TRBV7-2; J: TRBJ1-1; D: TRBD1; size: -; DNA: TGTGCCAGCAGTTACGGACAGGTAAGACGGCGGACTGAAGCTTTCTTT; CDR3: CASSYGQVRRRTEAFF
V: TRBV7-9; J: TRBJ2-1; D: -; size: -; DNA: TGTGCCAGCAGCTTAGGTGGCTCTTACAATGAGCAGTTCTTC; CDR3: CASSLGGSYNEQFF
V: TRBV6-6; J: TRBJ2-7; D: -; size: -; DNA: TGTGCCAGCAGTTTCGCCAGCTACGAGCAGTACTTC; CDR3: CASSFASYEQYF
V: TRBV4-3; J: TRBJ2-3; D: -; size: -; DNA: TGCGCCAGCAGCCAAGAAAGTTTGGGGCCTCTAGATACGCAGTATTTT; CDR3: CASSQESLGPLDTQYF
V: TRBV7-9; J: TRBJ2-3; D: -; size: -; DNA: TGTGCCAGCAGTCAAGGGGGGGGGACCTCAGATACGCAGTATTTT; CDR3: CASSQGGGTSDTQYF
V: TRBV7-3; J: TRBJ2-2; D: -; size: -; DNA: TGTGCCAGCAGCGCGCAGGGGATGGCCGGGGAGCTGTTTTTT; CDR3: CASSAQGMAGELFF
V: TRBV6-6; J: TRBJ1-5; D: -; size: -; DNA: TGTGCCAGCAGTCCCCGGGGTAATAGCAATCAGCCCCAGCATTTT; CDR3: CASSPRGNSNQPQHF
V: TRBV11-2; J: TRBJ1-1; D: TRBD1; size: -; DNA: TGTGCCAGCAGCCCCGCGGGACAGGGGTTGAACACTGAAGCTTTCTTT; CDR3: CASSPAGQGLNTEAFF
V: TRBV11-2; J: TRBJ1-4; D: -; size: -; DNA: TGTGCCAGCAGCTCAAACCTCGGTAATGAAAAACTGTTTTTT; CDR3: CASSSNLGNEKLFF